This T cell receptor (beta chain) comes out of a study of T-cell memory formation after mild COVID-19. TCRdb passed the 5' RACE reads through MiXCR, listing each CDR3 protein once. Of tens of thousands of distinct CDR3 sequences in the sample, roughly 16% were seen once. The sequencing sample was made of PBMCs or a T cell subset sorted from them (not recorded which). The clonotype originates from a young man who had mild COVID-19 (a few samples of this study predate the infection). Cell type and time point are not known.

The CDR3 coding sequence is TGTGCCAGCAGTTTTGGTGGGGCCGGGGAGCTGTTTTTT. Protein sequence: CASSFGGAGELFF. The genes are TRBV12-3 or TRBV12-4 and TRBJ2-2, with D unclear. The V gene lost 3 bases and the J gene lost 6 bases, with 8 bases spanning the gap. The CDR3 spans 13 residues.